This T cell receptor (beta chain) came from a study of blood T cell repertoires in COVID-19. Overall study context: COVID-19 samples from acute and convalescent phases originated in the United States, Italy and Spain. T cells, B-cell-depleted T cells, or PBMCs supplied cDNA or gDNA.

Per the study methods: Researchers report that nucleated cell counts were estimated from reference gene primer amplification. TCRdb's table, derived via immunoSEQ multiplex PCR, lists solely in-frame clones and lacks some. V and J calls and clone size are as listed in that table; D and trimming were resolved from the DNA. Of about 200,000 clones listed, about 85% are singletons. V trimming: 4 bases; J trimming: 5 bases; junction bases outside the gene matches: 6. CDR3 length: 15 residues. Looked up from germline, CDR1 is LGHDT and CDR2 is YNNKEL (reference sequence). This TCR derives from a human donor in a cohort sampled during active COVID-19. Sequenced input: peripheral blood. This sequence joins TRBV3-1 (or the pseudogene TRBV3-2) and TRBJ1-2; 11 bases match TRBD1. The CDR3 nucleotides are TGTGCCAGCAGCCTCACCGGACAGGGGGCTTATGGCTACACCTTC. It specifies CASSLTGQGAYGYTF.